The next 9 T cell receptor beta chains were all read from a single sample in a study of CD8 T cells in ankylosing spondylitis. A single record per CDR3 protein comes from TCRdb applying MiXCR to the 5' RACE reads. The sample comprises some 140,000 distinct CDR3 sequences, about an eighth of which are singletons, and over 4% rests with the top ten. The sequenced material came from blood, either unsorted or a sorted T cell fraction (not recorded which). The origin of the receptors is a female donor with ankylosing spondylitis or in good health (not recorded which).

This clonotype came up many times. The rearrangement joins TRBV5-1 to TRBJ2-1, with D unclear. CDR1 SGHRS and CDR2 YFSETQ come from the germline V gene. The CDR3 totals 13 residues. V was shortened by 1 base and J by 7 bases, with 9 bases between the two germline ends. Here the CDR3 DNA reads TGCGCCAGCAGCTTGAGCTTCGGGAATGAGCAGTTCTTC. Its translation is CASSLSFGNEQFF.

This clonotype was found many times. The rearrangement uses TRBV20-1 and TRBJ2-1, with a possible D match to TRBD2 (6 bases). Germline-derived CDR1 and CDR2 are DFQATT and SNEGSKA (reference sequence). The CDR3 is 17 residues long. The ends were cut back, 6 bases at V and 0 bases at J, with 21 bases in the middle. CDR3 region: CSASGAGLAFSYNEQFF. CDR3 nucleotide sequence: TGCAGTGCCTCCGGGGCGGGGCTAGCGTTCTCCTACAATGAGCAGTTCTTC.

This clonotype has just a few counts. The chain carries TRBV7-9 and TRBJ2-1, with D unclear. This CDR3 has 15 amino acids. Germline loops: CDR1 SEHNR, CDR2 FQNEAQ (reference sequence). Trimming stripped 7 bases from V and 4 bases from J, with 17 bases between. The CDR3 here is CASIDWATPYNEQFF. The DNA for the CDR3 is TGTGCCAGCATCGATTGGGCCACCCCTTACAATGAGCAGTTCTTC.

The table lists this clonotype with many counts. The chain is built from TRBV7-2 and TRBJ2-1; no reliable D call. Germline lookup yields CDR1 SGHTA and CDR2 FQGNSA. Trimming pared 4 bases from V and 15 bases from J, leaving 19 bases between. This CDR3 region has 13 residues. CDR3 bases: TGTGCCAGCAGCTCCCCTAGTCGGACCGCCGGGTTCTTC. Amino acid sequence: CASSSPSRTAGFF.

The J gene is TRBJ1-3, the V gene TRBV12-3 or TRBV12-4; D is perhaps TRBD1 (5 bases). The CDR3 length is 15 residues. Here the CDR3 DNA reads TGTACCGGCAGTTTAGGAGCAGGGTCTGGAAACACCATATATTTT. This encodes CTGSLGAGSGNTIYF.

This clonotype appeared many times. The genes are TRBV7-6 and TRBJ1-5; D call uncertain. This CDR3 is 15 amino acids long. Germline V gene lookup returns CDR1 SGHVS and CDR2 FNYEAQ. Trimming removed 3 bases from V and 4 bases from J, with 13 bases in between. Here the CDR3 DNA reads TGTGCCAGCAGCTTGTCCAGTGGGGTAAATCAGCCCCAGCATTTT. Protein: CASSLSSGVNQPQHF.

This clonotype was observed a handful of times. The chain employs TRBV7-2 and TRBJ2-2, with D unresolved. The V end was cut by 3 bases, the J end by 3 bases, with 8 bases between. The V gene's germline CDR1 is SGHTA and CDR2 FQGNSA. CDR3 size: 14 residues. The CDR3 loop is CASSFPDYTGELFF. CDR3 DNA: TGTGCCAGCAGCTTCCCTGACTACACCGGGGAGCTGTTTTTT. The variable domain in full, with the rest retrieved from reference TRBV7-2 and TRBJ2-2, is GAGVSQSPSNKVTEKGKDVELRCDPISGHTALYWYRQSLGQGLEFLIYFQGNSAPDKSGLPSDRFSAERTGGSVSTLTIQRTQQEDSAVYLCASSFPDYTGELFFGEGSRLTVL.

Details on this clonotype: Possible read error: a much larger clone is one base away. The rearrangement uses TRBV3-1 and TRBJ2-1; the D gene is possibly TRBD1 (6 bases). The CDR3 loop spans 15 amino acids. The V gene's germline CDR1 is LGHDT and CDR2 YNNKEL (reference sequence). The CDR3 nucleotides are TGTGCCAGCGGCCAAGTGCGAGGGGGCTACAATGAGCAGTTCTTC. It translates to CASGQVRGGYNEQFF.

This clonotype occurred many times. The chain joins TRBV10-2 to TRBJ2-1; 7 nucleotides match TRBD2. The CDR3 length is 14 residues. The junction had 9 bases not matched to a gene; V was cut back by 3 bases and J by 10 bases. Germline V gene lookup returns CDR1 WSHSY and CDR2 SAAADI. CDR3 nucleotide sequence: TGCGCCAGCAGTGATCGGGTTCTGGGGGGGGAGCAGTTCTTC. Its translation is CASSDRVLGGEQFF.